This TCR beta chain came from a study of CXCR3-negative and CXCR3-positive naive CD8 T cells. The CDR3 runs 11 residues. Germline V gene data show CDR1 as SEHNR and CDR2 as FQNEAQ (reference sequence). Preparation of TRB cDNA libraries relied on 5' RACE carrying UMI labels. No DNA is given; TCRdb re-called the 5' RACE reads and lists each CDR3 protein once. In total, the table holds tens of thousands of distinct CDR3 sequences. The sequenced sample consisted of naive CXCR3- CD8+ T cells from blood. Documented subset: CD45RO-CCR7+CD27+CD95- naive CD8+ T cells lacking CXCR3 (TNR3-). The rearrangement uses TRBV7-9 and TRBJ2-1; TCRdb selects TRBD1, and the lack of DNA leaves this call unchecked. This receptor was obtained from a human donor in good health. Some clones in this sample may be carry-over from other donors' samples. The CDR3 sequence: CATNPWVEQFF.